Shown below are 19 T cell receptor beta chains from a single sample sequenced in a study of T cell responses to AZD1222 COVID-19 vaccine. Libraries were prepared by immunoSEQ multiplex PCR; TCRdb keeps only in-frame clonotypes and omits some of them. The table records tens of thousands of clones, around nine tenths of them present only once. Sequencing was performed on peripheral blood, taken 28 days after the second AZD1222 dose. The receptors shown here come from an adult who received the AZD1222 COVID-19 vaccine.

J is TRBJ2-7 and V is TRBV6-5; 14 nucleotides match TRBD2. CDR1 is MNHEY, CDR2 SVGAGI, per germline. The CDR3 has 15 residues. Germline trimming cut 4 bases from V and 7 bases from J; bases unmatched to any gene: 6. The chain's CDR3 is CASSWGTSGGGEQYF. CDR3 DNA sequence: TGTGCCAGCAGTTGGGGGACTAGCGGGGGAGGTGAGCAGTACTTC.

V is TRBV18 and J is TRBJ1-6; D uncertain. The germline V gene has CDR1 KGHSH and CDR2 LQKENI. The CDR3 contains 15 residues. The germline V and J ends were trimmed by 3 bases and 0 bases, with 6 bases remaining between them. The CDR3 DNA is TGTGCCAGCTCACCCGTGGGCTCCTATAATTCACCCCTCCACTTT. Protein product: CASSPVGSYNSPLHF.

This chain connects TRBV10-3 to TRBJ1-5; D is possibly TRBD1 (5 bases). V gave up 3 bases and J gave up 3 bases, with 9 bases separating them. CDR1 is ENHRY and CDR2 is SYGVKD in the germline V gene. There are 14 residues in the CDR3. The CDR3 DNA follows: TGTGCCATCAGTGACAGGGATCCCAATCAGCCCCAGCATTTT. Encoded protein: CAISDRDPNQPQHF.

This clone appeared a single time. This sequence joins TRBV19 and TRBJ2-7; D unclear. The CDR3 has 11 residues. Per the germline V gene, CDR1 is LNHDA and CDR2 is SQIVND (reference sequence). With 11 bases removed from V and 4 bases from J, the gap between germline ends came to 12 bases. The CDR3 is CAASMGYEQYF. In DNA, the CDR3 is TGTGCCGCTTCAATGGGTTACGAGCAGTACTTC.

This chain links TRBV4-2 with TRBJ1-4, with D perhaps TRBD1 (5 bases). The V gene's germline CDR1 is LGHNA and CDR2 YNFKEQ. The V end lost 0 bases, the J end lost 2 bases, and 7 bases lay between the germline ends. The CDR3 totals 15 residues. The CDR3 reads CASSQERGTNEKLFF. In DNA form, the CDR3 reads TGTGCCAGCAGCCAAGAACGGGGGACTAATGAAAAACTGTTTTTT.

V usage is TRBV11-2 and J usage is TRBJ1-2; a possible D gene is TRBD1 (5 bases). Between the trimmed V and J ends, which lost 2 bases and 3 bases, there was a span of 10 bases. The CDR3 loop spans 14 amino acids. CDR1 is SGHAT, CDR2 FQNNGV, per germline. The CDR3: CASSLSRDDYGYTF. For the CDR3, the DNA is TGTGCCAGCAGCTTATCCAGGGATGACTATGGCTACACCTTC.

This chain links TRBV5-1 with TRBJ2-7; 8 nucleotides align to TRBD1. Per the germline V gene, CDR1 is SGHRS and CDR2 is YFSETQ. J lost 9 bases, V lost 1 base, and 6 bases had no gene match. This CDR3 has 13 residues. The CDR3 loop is CASSLLDRVAQYF. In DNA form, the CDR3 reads TGCGCCAGCAGCTTGTTGGACAGGGTCGCGCAGTACTTC.

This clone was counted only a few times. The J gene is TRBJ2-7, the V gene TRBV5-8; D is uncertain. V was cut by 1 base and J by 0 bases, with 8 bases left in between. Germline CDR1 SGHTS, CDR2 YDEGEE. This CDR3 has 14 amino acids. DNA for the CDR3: TGTGCCAGCAGCTTGATTGGTTTCTCCTACGAGCAGTACTTC. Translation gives CASSLIGFSYEQYF.

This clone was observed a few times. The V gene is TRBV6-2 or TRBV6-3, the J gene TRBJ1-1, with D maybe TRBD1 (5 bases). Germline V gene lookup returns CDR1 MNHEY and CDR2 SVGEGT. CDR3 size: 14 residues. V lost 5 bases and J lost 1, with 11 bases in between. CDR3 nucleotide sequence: TGTGCCAGCAGTGCCTGGGGGGGGAACACTGAAGCTTTCTTT. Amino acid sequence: CASSAWGGNTEAFF.

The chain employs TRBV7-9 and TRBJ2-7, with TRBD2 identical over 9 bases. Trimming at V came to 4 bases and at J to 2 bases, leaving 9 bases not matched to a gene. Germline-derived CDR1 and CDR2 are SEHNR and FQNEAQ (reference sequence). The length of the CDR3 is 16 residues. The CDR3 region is CASSYSSGGPTYEQYF. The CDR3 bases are TGTGCCAGCAGCTATAGTAGCGGGGGCCCTACCTACGAGCAGTACTTC.

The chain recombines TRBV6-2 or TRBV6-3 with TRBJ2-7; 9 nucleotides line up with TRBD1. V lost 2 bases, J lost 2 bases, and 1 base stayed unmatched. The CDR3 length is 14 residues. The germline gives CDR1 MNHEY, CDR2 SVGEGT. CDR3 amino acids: CASSYRQGAYEQYF. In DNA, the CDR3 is TGTGCCAGCAGTTACCGACAGGGGGCCTACGAGCAGTACTTC.

The CDR3 protein is CASRTEDTQYF. The CDR3 DNA follows: TGTGCCAGCAGGACAGAAGATACGCAGTATTTT. The J gene is TRBJ2-3, the V gene TRBV6-5, with D maybe TRBD1 (5 bases). V was clipped by 6 bases and J by 5 bases, with 6 bases between them. The germline V gene encodes CDR1 MNHEY and CDR2 SVGAGI. There are 11 residues in the CDR3.

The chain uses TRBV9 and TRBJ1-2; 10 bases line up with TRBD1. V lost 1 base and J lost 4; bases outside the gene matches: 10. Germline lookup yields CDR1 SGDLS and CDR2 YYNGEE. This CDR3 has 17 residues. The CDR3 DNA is TGTGCCAGCAGCGTATTTGAGGGGACAGGGGTGGCCTATGGCTACACCTTC. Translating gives CASSVFEGTGVAYGYTF.

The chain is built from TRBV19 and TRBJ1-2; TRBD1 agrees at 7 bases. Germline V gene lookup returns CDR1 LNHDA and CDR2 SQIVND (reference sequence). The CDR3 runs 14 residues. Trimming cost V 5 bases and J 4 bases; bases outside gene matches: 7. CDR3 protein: CASSLGGAGYGYTF. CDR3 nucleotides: TGTGCCAGTAGTTTAGGGGGCGCAGGCTATGGCTACACCTTC.

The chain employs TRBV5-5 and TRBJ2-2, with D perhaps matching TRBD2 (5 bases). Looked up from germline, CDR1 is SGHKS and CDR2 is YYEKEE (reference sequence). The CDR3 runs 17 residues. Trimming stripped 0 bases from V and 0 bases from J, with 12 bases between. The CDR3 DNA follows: TGTGCCAGCAGCTTGGCACTAGGCCTTTCGAACACCGGGGAGCTGTTTTTT. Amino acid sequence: CASSLALGLSNTGELFF.

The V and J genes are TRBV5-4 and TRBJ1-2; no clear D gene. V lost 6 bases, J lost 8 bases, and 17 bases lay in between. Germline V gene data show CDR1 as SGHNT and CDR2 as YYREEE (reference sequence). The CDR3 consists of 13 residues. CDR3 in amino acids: CASTTKGTRGYTF. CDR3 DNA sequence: TGTGCCAGCACCACTAAGGGTACCCGGGGCTACACCTTC.

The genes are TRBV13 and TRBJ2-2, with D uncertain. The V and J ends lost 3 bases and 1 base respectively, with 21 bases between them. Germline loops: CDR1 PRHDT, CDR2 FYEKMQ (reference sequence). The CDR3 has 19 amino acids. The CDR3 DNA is TGTGCCAGCAGCTTTCGGGTGATAGGCCAAAGAATGAACACCGGGGAGCTGTTTTTT. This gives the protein CASSFRVIGQRMNTGELFF.

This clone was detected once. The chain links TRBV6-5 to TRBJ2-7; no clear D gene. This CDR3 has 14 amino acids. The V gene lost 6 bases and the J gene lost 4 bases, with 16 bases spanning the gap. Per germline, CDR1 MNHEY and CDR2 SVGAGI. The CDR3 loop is CASRRAVQSYEQYF. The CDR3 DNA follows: TGTGCCAGCAGACGGGCGGTCCAATCATACGAGCAGTACTTC.

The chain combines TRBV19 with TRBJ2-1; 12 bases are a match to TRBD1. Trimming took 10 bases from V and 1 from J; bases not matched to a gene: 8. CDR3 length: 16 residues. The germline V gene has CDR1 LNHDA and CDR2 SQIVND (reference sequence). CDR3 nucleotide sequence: TGTGCCACCCGGGACAGGGGGCTTGATTCCTACAATGAGCAGTTCTTC. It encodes CATRDRGLDSYNEQFF.